The subject of this entry is one T cell receptor (beta chain). A few counts support this clone. Its antigen is not yet known. No qualities accompany the bases; no much larger clone lies one base away. The data were obtained in a study of blood T cell repertoires in COVID-19 (dated by TCRdb to the early 2020s). Looking at the study overall: Samples from collaborators originated in the United States, Italy and Spain and spanned both the acute and convalescent phases of COVID-19. The samples were drawn from the first 160 participants of the ongoing ImmuneRACE study and from 1,200 or so subjects provided by 6 global collaborators. A de-identified subject ID, COVID-19 status, age in years and sex were almost always included in the sample metadata. A freely available public database, intended as a resource for researchers studying the immune response to SARS-CoV-2, is where the repertoires were released. The material from the prospective study consisted of cDNA or gDNA derived from T cells, B-cell-depleted T cells, or PBMCs. Subjects who had been exposed to COVID-19, were actively infected with it, or had recovered from it provided the deeply sampled blood TCRbeta repertoires that made up the dataset. Where available, HLA class I and class II types were taken from metadata supplied by the sample provider and were not determined by assay-based typing. Results the study describes overall, beyond this receptor: The quantity of clinical and demographic metadata differed by source and by participant and was supplied without curation.

There are 16 amino acids in the CDR3, from cysteine to phenylalanine inclusive. CDR3 DNA only is kept here, 48 bases in frame from base 1. V drops 5 bases and J drops 1 base, leaving 17 bases in between. Sequences SEHNR (CDR1) and FQNEAQ (CDR2) are obtained from the germline V gene (reference sequence). TCRbeta CDR3 regions were amplified from genomic DNA by means of the immunoSEQ Assay, a bias-controlled multiplex PCR. The authors' analysis ran thus. The number of nucleated cells in each sample was estimated from the amplification of reference gene primers within the assay. To quantify the absolute abundance of each unique TCRbeta CDR3 rearrangement, sequence reads were collapsed and filtered. For each sample, productive Simpson clonality was calculated by taking the square root of Simpson's diversity index across productive rearrangements. TCRdb holds this immuneACCESS table with in-frame rearrangements only. Some clones are missing; in checked studies, unresolved V genes explain under half, and the rest has no known cause. That table furnishes V, J and clone size, whereas the DNA furnished D and trimming. A total of 55,000 to 70,000 clones appear in this sample, about 86% of them only once. The ten largest account for approximately 3.7% of the sample.

Whole blood was collected in K2EDTA tubes by collaborating institutions according to the institutions' own protocols. For TCRbeta analysis, collaborators shipped samples in one of three forms: frozen whole blood, isolated PBMCs, or DNA extracted from either of those sample types. Sequenced material: peripheral blood. This receptor chain uses TRBV7-9 and TRBJ1-1; TRBD1 is a weak D gene call, 6 bases matching. The sequence was obtained from a man aged 50 to 59 with acute or convalescent COVID-19. The CDR3 reads CASSPRYGGPNTEAFF. The base sequence is TGTGCCAGCAGCCCTAGGTATGGGGGCCCGAACACTGAAGCTTTCTTT.